The 18 T cell receptor beta chains given below trace back to one sample, sequenced in a study of blood T cell repertoires in COVID-19. The method was immunoSEQ multiplex PCR; TCRdb's version includes in-frame clones alone and lacks a portion of them. The table shows 150,000 to 200,000 clones, with more than 70% occurring only once. Sequences were obtained from peripheral blood. The receptor set was obtained from a person aged 65 to 85 with COVID-19, enrolled during active disease.

The V and J genes are TRBV7-2 and TRBJ1-3; TRBD1 is a possible D gene (5 bases). CDR3 length: 14 residues. V gave up 3 bases and J gave up 8 bases, with 14 bases separating them. Germline V CDR1 and CDR2: SGHTA, FQGNSA. In DNA, the CDR3 is TGTGCCAGCAGCTTCAGTCAGGGCGTGGACACCATATATTTT. Its protein product is CASSFSQGVDTIYF. The whole variable domain, filled in from reference TRBV7-2 and TRBJ1-3, reads GAGVSQSPSNKVTEKGKDVELRCDPISGHTALYWYRQSLGQGLEFLIYFQGNSAPDKSGLPSDRFSAERTGGSVSTLTIQRTQQEDSAVYLCASSFSQGVDTIYFGEGSWLTVV.

V is TRBV19 and J is TRBJ2-1, with TRBD2 matching 9 bases. The CDR3 contains 16 residues. The V gene end was trimmed by 8 bases and the J gene end by 4 bases; junction bases not matched to a gene: 12. Germline CDR1 is LNHDA and CDR2 is SQIVND (reference sequence). The DNA of the CDR3 is TGTGCCAGTCAAACAAAAGCGGGAGGTATTTACAATGAGCAGTTCTTC. Amino acid sequence: CASQTKAGGIYNEQFF.

The chain is built from TRBV7-3 and TRBJ2-3; 8 nucleotides line up with TRBD1. Germline values: CDR1 SGHTA, CDR2 FQGTGA. V lost 4 bases and J lost 6; bases outside the gene matches: 9. The CDR3 runs to 15 residues. This chain's CDR3 is CASSSDTGGIDTQYF. CDR3 sequence (DNA): TGTGCCAGCAGCTCGGACACAGGGGGAATCGATACGCAGTATTTT.

This chain uses TRBV25-1 with TRBJ1-5; 7 positions agree with TRBD1. This CDR3 is 13 amino acids long. V dropped 8 bases and J dropped 2; count of bases not matched to a gene: 3. Germline V gene sequence: CDR1 MGHDK, CDR2 SYGVNS. As DNA, the CDR3 is TGTGCCAGCCGAGGACAGGGCAATCAGCCCCAGCATTTT. Protein product: CASRGQGNQPQHF.

The V gene is TRBV3-1 (or the pseudogene TRBV3-2), the J gene TRBJ1-5; possibly TRBD1 for D (5 bases). This CDR3 comprises 14 residues. Deletions cut 0 bases from V and 4 bases from J, with 7 bases between. Looked up from germline, CDR1 is LGHDT and CDR2 is YNNKEL (reference sequence). In nucleotides, the CDR3 is TGTGCCAGCAGCCAAGATGACAGAAATCAGCCCCAGCATTTT. Amino acids: CASSQDDRNQPQHF.

The chain recombines TRBV5-1 with TRBJ1-4; weak D call: TRBD1 (5 bases). V lost 2 bases to trimming and J lost 7 bases, with 18 bases between them. The CDR3 totals 16 residues. Germline CDR1 and CDR2: SGHRS and YFSETQ. The CDR3 reads CASSFGGRQGSEKLFF. The DNA for the CDR3 is TGCGCCAGCAGCTTCGGGGGTAGGCAGGGTTCTGAAAAACTGTTTTTT. The whole variable domain, filled in from reference TRBV5-1 and TRBJ1-4, reads KAGVTQTPRYLIKTRGQQVTLSCSPISGHRSVSWYQQTPGQGLQFLFEYFSETQRNKGNFPGRFSGRQFSNSRSEMNVSTLELGDSALYLCASSFGGRQGSEKLFFGSGTQLSVL.

This chain joins TRBV28 and TRBJ1-4; 8 bases align to TRBD1. V was pared by 3 bases and J by 7 bases, with 10 bases of the junction left unmatched. Per the germline V gene, CDR1 is MDHEN and CDR2 is SYDVKM. This CDR3 has 16 amino acids. The CDR3 nucleotides read TGTGCCAGCAGTTTGCGGCTCCAGGGGGCTGGTGAAAAACTGTTTTTT. Translating gives CASSLRLQGAGEKLFF. The full variable domain, rest sourced from reference TRBV28 and TRBJ1-4, is DVKVTQSSRYLVKRTGEKVFLECVQDMDHENMFWYRQDPGLGLRLIYFSYDVKMKEKGDIPEGYSVSREKKERFSLILESASTNQTSMYLCASSLRLQGAGEKLFFGSGTQLSVL.

A few counts support this clone. This chain joins TRBV6-2 or TRBV6-3 and TRBJ2-3; D is uncertain. Trimming removed 2 bases at V and 5 bases at J, with 11 bases between. Germline V gene lookup returns CDR1 MNHEY and CDR2 SVGEGT. This CDR3 has 14 residues. DNA of the CDR3: TGTGCCAGCAGTTACGTGTCGCGGAGAGATACGCAGTATTTT. Translating it yields CASSYVSRRDTQYF.

The V call is TRBV7-9, the J call TRBJ1-1, with no clear D. This CDR3 is built from 13 residues. V was pared by 6 bases and J by 3 bases, with 11 bases between. Germline CDR1 reads SEHNR; CDR2 reads FQNEAQ (reference sequence). This CDR3 is CASSSDKYTEAFF. The DNA of the CDR3 is TGTGCCAGCAGTTCAGACAAGTACACTGAAGCTTTCTTT.

This sequence joins TRBV6-5 and TRBJ2-1; possible D gene TRBD2, 5 bases. Looked up from germline, CDR1 is MNHEY and CDR2 is SVGAGI. The CDR3 is 14 amino acids. Trimming shortened V by 2 bases and J by 6 bases, and 11 bases separated the two germline ends. The CDR3 spells CASSYDGSSNEQFF. The CDR3, as DNA: TGTGCCAGCAGTTACGATGGGAGTAGCAATGAGCAGTTCTTC.

This clone appeared a few times. This sequence joins TRBV7-9 and TRBJ2-7; TRBD1 might be the D (6 bases). The germline CDR1 and CDR2 sequences are SEHNR and FQNEAQ (reference sequence). The CDR3 totals 13 residues. The germline V and J ends were trimmed by 3 bases and 6 bases, with 12 bases remaining between them. This CDR3 reads CASSFNRVGEQYF. CDR3 nucleotides: TGTGCCAGCAGCTTCAACAGGGTCGGCGAGCAGTACTTC. The complete variable domain, with remaining parts taken from reference TRBV7-9 and TRBJ2-7, reads DTGVSQNPRHKITKRGQNVTFRCDPISEHNRLYWYRQTLGQGPEFLTYFQNEAQLEKSRLLSDRFSAERPKGSFSTLEIQRTEQGDSAMYLCASSFNRVGEQYFGPGTRLTVT.

The V call is TRBV6-6, the J call TRBJ1-1; no definite D call. The germline CDR1 and CDR2 sequences are MNHNY and SVGAGI (reference sequence). V lost 0 bases and J 0 bases, leaving 8 bases between the germline ends. The CDR3 has 15 amino acids. The CDR3: CASSYSAVMNTEAFF. CDR3 in DNA: TGTGCCAGCAGTTACTCGGCAGTCATGAACACTGAAGCTTTCTTT.

J is TRBJ1-2 and V is TRBV3-1 (or the pseudogene TRBV3-2), with D unclear. Per germline, CDR1 LGHDT and CDR2 YNNKEL (reference sequence). Trimming shortened V by 1 base and J by 8 bases, and 14 bases separated the two germline ends. The CDR3 is 14 residues long. The CDR3, as DNA: TGTGCCAGCAGCCAAGTTCCGGGGATGAACGGCTACACCTTC. It yields the protein CASSQVPGMNGYTF.

This clone was seen only once. The chain employs TRBV7-9 and TRBJ1-1, with TRBD1 matching over 8 bases. The CDR3 is 15 amino acids. Germline CDR1 and CDR2: SEHNR and FQNEAQ (reference sequence). V gave up 3 bases and J gave up 3 bases; unmatched junction bases: 6. CDR3 DNA: TGTGCCAGCAGCTTCTCAGGGGGCTTTGACACTGAAGCTTTCTTT. Its protein product is CASSFSGGFDTEAFF.

This sequence joins TRBV2 and TRBJ2-1; D is perhaps TRBD1 (6 bases). CDR3 length: 15 amino acids. The germline gives CDR1 SNHLY, CDR2 FYNNEI. The ends were cut back, 4 bases at V and 9 bases at J, with 19 bases in the middle. The CDR3 nucleotides are TGTGCCAGCAGTGGAGGGACAACCTCCTACGGTGAGCAGTTCTTC. It codes for CASSGGTTSYGEQFF.

The chain carries TRBV5-8 and TRBJ1-5, with D perhaps TRBD1 (5 bases). V was clipped by 0 bases and J by 2 bases, with 12 bases between them. Germline V gene sequence: CDR1 SGHTS, CDR2 YDEGEE. This CDR3 has 16 amino acids. The CDR3 reads CASSLGARVGNQPQHF. The CDR3 region has the DNA TGTGCCAGCAGCTTGGGGGCCAGGGTAGGCAATCAGCCCCAGCATTTT.

This clone was picked up many times. This chain's CDR3 is CASSARPSDRYSGELFF. The CDR3 DNA is TGTGCCAGCAGCGCCCGACCTAGCGACCGTTATTCCGGGGAGCTGTTTTTT. The V gene is TRBV9, the J gene TRBJ2-2, with D possibly being TRBD2 (6 bases). Germline assignment: CDR1 SGDLS and CDR2 YYNGEE. This CDR3 region has 17 residues. Trimming took 3 bases from V and 6 from J, leaving 21 bases between them.

The CDR3 protein is CATSDPSGLNTGELFF. The CDR3 DNA is TGTGCCACCAGTGATCCTAGCGGCTTGAACACCGGGGAGCTGTTTTTT. The rearrangement uses TRBV24-1 and TRBJ2-2, with 7 positions matching TRBD2. In germline, CDR1 is KGHDR, CDR2 SFDVKD. V was clipped by 3 bases and J by 1 base; unmatched bases: 4. The CDR3 is 16 residues long.